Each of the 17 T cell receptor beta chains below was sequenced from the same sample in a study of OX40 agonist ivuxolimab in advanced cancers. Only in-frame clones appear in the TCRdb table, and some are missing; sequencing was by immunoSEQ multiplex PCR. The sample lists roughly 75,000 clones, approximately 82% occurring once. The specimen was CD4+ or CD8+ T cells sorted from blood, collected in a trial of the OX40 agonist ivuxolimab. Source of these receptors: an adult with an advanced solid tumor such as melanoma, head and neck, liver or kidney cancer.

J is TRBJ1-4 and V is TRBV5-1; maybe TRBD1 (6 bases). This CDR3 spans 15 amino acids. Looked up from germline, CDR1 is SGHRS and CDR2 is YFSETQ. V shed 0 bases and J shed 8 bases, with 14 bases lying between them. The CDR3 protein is CASSLGQGLGEKLFF. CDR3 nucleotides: TGCGCCAGCAGCTTGGGCCAGGGGCTGGGGGAAAAACTGTTTTTT.

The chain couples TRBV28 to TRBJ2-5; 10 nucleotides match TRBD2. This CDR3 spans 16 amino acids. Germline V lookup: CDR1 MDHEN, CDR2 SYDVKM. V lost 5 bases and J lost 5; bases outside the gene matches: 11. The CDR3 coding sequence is TGTGCCAGCAGTGGTCTTCCGGGACTAGCGAGGGAGACCCAGTACTTC. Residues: CASSGLPGLARETQYF.

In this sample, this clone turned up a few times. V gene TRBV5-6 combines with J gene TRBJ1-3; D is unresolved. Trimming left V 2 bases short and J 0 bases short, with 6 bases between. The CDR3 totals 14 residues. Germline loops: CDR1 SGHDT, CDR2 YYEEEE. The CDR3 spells CASSLRSSGNTIYF. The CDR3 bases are TGTGCCAGCAGCTTACGGAGCTCTGGAAACACCATATATTTT.

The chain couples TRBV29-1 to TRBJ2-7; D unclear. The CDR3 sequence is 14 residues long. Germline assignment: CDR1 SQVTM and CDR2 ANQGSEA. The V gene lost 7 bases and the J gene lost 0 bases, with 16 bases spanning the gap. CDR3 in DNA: TGCAGCGCCTTGGGTCACCTAGACTCCTACGAGCAGTACTTC. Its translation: CSALGHLDSYEQYF.

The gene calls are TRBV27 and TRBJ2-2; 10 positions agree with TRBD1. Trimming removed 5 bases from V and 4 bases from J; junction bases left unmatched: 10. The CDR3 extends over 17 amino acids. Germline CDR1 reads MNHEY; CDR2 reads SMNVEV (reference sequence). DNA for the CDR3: TGTGCCAGCAGTCACTCCGGGACAGGGGCTACCACCGGGGAGCTGTTTTTT. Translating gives CASSHSGTGATTGELFF.

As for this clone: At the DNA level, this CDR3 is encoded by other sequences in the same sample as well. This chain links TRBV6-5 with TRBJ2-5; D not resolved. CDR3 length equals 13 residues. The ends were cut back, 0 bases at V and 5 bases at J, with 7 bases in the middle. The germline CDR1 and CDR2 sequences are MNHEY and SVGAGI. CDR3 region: CASSYSSGETQYF. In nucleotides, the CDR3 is TGTGCCAGCAGTTACTCGTCCGGGGAGACCCAGTACTTC.

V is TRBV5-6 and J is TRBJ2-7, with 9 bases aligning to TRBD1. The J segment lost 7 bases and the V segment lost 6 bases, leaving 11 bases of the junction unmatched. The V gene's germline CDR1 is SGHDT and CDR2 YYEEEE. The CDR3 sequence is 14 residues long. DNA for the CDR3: TGTGCCAGCAACCTTAGGACAGGGGCGGGGGAGCAGTACTTC. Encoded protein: CASNLRTGAGEQYF.

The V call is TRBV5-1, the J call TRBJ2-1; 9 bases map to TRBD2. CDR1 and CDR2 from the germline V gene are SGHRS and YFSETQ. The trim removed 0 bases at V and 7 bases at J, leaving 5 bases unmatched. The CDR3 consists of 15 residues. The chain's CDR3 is CASSLEVAGANEQFF. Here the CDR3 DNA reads TGCGCCAGCAGCTTGGAAGTAGCGGGAGCGAATGAGCAGTTCTTC.

Here the CDR3 reads CAWTKGGEGTEAFF. CDR3 sequence (DNA): TGTGCCTGGACAAAAGGGGGGGAGGGTACTGAAGCTTTCTTT. V and J are TRBV30 and TRBJ1-1; D may be TRBD1 (6 bases). The CDR3 totals 14 residues. Looked up from germline, CDR1 is GTSNPN and CDR2 is SVGIG (reference sequence). The germline V and J ends were trimmed by 4 bases and 5 bases, with 17 bases remaining between them.

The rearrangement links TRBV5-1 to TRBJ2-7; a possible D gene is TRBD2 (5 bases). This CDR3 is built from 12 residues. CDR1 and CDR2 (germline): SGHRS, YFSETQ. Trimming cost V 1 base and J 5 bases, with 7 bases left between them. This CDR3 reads CASSLSGNEQYF. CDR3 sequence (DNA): TGCGCCAGCAGCTTGTCCGGGAACGAGCAGTACTTC.

CDR3 in DNA: TGCGCCAGCGCCCCCTTAGCGGGAGAGGTAGGAACCAAAAACATTCAGTACTTC. This translates into CASAPLAGEVGTKNIQYF. This rearrangement joins TRBV5-1 to TRBJ2-4, with 9 nucleotides matching TRBD2. With 7 bases clipped from V and 2 bases from J, the junction kept 16 bases outside the gene matches. Per germline, CDR1 SGHRS and CDR2 YFSETQ. The length of the CDR3 is 18 residues.

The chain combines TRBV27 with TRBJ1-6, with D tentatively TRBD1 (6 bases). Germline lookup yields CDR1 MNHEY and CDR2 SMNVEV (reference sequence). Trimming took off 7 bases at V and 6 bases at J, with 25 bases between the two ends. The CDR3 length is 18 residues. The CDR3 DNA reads TGTGCCAGCACAACCTGGGTCGCGACGGGACACTTTAATTCACCCCTCCACTTT. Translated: CASTTWVATGHFNSPLHF.

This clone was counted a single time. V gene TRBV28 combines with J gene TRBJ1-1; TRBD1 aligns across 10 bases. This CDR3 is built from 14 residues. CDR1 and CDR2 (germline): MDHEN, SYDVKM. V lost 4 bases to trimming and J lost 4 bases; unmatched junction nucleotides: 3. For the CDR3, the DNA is TGTGCCAGCAGTTCGGGACAGGGGACCACTGAAGCTTTCTTT. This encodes CASSSGQGTTEAFF.

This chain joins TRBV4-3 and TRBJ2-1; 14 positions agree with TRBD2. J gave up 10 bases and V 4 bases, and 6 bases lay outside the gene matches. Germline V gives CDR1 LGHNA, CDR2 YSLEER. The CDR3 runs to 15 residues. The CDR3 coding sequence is TGCGCCAGCAGCCCGGGACTAGCGGGAGCTAAGGAGCAGTTCTTC. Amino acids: CASSPGLAGAKEQFF.

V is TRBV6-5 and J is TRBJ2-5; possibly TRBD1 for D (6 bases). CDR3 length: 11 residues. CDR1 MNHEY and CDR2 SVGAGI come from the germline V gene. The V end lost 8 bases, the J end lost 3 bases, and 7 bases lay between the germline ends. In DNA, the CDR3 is TGTGCCAGCCACAGGGAAGAGACCCAGTACTTC. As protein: CASHREETQYF.

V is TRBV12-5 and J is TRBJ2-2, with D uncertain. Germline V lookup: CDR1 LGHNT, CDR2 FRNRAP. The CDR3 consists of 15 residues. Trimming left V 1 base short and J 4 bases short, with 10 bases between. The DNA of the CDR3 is TGTGCTAGTGGTTTGGGGGCCACGGGCACCGGGGAGCTGTTTTTT. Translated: CASGLGATGTGELFF. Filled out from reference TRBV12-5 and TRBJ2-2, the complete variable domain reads DARVTQTPRHKVTEMGQEVTMRCQPILGHNTVFWYRQTMMQGLELLAYFRNRAPLDDSGMPKDRFSAEMPDATLATLKIQPSEPRDSAVYFCASGLGATGTGELFFGEGSRLTVL.

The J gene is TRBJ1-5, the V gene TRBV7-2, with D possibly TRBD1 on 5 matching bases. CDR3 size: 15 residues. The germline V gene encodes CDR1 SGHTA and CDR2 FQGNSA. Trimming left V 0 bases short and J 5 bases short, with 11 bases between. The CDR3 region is CASSLASGLDQPQHF. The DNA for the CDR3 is TGTGCCAGCAGCTTAGCGTCAGGGTTGGATCAGCCCCAGCATTTT.